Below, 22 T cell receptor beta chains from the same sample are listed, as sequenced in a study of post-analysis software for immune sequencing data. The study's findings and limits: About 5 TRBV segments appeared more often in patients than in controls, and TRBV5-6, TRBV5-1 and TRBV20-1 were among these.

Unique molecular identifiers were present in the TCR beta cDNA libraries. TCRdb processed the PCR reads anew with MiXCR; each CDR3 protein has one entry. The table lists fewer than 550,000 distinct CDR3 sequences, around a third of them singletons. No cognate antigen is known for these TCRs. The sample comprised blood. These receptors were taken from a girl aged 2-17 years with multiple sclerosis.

CDR3 protein: CASSSPPGLEAFF. The CDR3 region has the DNA TGTGCCAGCAGCTCCCCCCCAGGTCTAGAAGCTTTCTTT. This chain connects TRBV7-9 to TRBJ1-1; unclear D gene. V was trimmed by 4 bases and J by 8 bases, leaving 14 bases between them. CDR1 SEHNR and CDR2 FQNEAQ come from the germline V gene (reference sequence). CDR3 size: 13 residues. Complete variable domain (other parts from reference TRBV7-9 and TRBJ1-1): DTGVSQNPRHKITKRGQNVTFRCDPISEHNRLYWYRQTLGQGPEFLTYFQNEAQLEKSRLLSDRFSAERPKGSFSTLEIQRTEQGDSAMYLCASSSPPGLEAFFGQGTRLTVV.

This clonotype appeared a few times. The CDR3 sequence: CASSRSHRGGQPQHF. DNA for the CDR3: TGTGCCAGCAGCCGCAGCCACAGGGGAGGACAGCCCCAGCATTTT. The chain joins TRBV3-1 to TRBJ1-5, with 7 bases fitting TRBD1. CDR1 is LGHDT and CDR2 is YNNKEL in the germline V gene (reference sequence). The V gene end was trimmed by 4 bases and the J gene end by 7 bases; junction bases not matched to a gene: 10. The CDR3 has 15 residues.

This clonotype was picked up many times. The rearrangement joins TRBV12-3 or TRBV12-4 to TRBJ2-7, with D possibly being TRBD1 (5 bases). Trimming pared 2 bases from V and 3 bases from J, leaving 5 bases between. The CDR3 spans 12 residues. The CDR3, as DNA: TGTGCCAGCAGTTTAAGGGGCTACGAGCAGTACTTC. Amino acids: CASSLRGYEQYF.

The CDR3 region is CASSWGQDQETQYF. The CDR3 DNA follows: TGCGCCAGCAGCTGGGGACAGGACCAAGAGACCCAGTACTTC. The chain combines TRBV5-1 with TRBJ2-5; TRBD1 matches at 8 bases. Germline-derived CDR1 and CDR2 are SGHRS and YFSETQ. CDR3 length equals 14 residues. The V and J ends lost 3 bases and 0 bases, in that order; junction bases with no gene match: 1.

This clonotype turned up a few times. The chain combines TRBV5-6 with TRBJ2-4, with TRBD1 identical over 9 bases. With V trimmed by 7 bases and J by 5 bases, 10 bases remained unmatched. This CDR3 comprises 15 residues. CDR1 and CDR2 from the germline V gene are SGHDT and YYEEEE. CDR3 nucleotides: TGTGCCAGCGGGAACCGGGACAGGGTTGAAAACATTCAGTACTTC. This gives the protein CASGNRDRVENIQYF.

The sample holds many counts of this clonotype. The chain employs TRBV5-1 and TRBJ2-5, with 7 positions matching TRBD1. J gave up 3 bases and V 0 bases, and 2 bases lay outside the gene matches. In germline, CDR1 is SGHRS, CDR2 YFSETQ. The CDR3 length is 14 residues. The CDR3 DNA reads TGCGCCAGCAGCTTGGGGACAGGTGAAGAGACCCAGTACTTC. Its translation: CASSLGTGEETQYF.

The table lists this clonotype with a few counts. The CDR3 nucleotides read TGCGCCAGCAGCTCCGCGGGACAGGACTACAATGAGCAGTTCTTC. Residues: CASSSAGQDYNEQFF. V is TRBV5-1 and J is TRBJ2-1; TRBD1 matches at 8 bases. This CDR3 contains 15 residues. Germline V CDR1 and CDR2: SGHRS, YFSETQ. V dropped 3 bases and J dropped 3; count of bases not matched to a gene: 5.

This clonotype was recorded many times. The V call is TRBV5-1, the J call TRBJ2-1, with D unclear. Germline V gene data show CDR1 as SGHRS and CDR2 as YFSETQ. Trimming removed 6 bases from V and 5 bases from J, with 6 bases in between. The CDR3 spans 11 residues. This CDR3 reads CASTSDNEQFF. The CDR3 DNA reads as TGCGCCAGCACTTCTGACAATGAGCAGTTCTTC.

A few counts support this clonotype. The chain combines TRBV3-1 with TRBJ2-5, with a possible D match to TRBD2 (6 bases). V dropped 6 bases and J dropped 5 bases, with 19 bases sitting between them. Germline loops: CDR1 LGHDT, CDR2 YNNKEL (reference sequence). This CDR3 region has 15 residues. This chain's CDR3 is CASRPHSGLRETQYF. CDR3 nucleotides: TGTGCCAGCAGACCCCATAGCGGTCTCCGTGAGACCCAGTACTTC.

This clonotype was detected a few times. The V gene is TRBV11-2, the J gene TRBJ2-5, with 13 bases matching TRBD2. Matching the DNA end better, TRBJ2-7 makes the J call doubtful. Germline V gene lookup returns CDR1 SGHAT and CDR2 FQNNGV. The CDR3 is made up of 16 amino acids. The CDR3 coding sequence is TGTGCCAGCAGCTTGACTAGCGGGGGGACATACTACGAGCAGTACTTC. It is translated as CASSLTSGGTYYEQYF.

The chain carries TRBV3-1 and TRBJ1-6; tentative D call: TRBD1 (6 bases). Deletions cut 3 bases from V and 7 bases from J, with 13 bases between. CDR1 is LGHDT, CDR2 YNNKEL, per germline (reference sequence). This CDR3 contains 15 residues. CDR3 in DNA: TGTGCCAGCAGCCATCGGGGGACACGGAATTCACCCCTCCACTTT. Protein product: CASSHRGTRNSPLHF.

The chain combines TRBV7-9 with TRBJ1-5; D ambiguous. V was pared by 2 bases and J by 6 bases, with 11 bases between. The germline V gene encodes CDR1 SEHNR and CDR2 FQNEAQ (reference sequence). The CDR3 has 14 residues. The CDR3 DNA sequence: TGTGCCAGCAGCTTAACGGGCCGGGGTCAGCCCCAGCATTTT. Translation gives CASSLTGRGQPQHF.

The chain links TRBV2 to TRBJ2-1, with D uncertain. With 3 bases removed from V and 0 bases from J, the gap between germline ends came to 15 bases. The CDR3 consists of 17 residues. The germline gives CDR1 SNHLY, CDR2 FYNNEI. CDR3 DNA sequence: TGTGCCAGCAGTGATCCTATAGATCAAAGCTCCTACAATGAGCAGTTCTTC. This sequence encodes CASSDPIDQSSYNEQFF.

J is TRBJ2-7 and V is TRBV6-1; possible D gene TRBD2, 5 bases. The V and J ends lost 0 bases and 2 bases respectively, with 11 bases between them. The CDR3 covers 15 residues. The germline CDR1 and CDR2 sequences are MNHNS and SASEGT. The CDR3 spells CASSEAGSMTYEQYF. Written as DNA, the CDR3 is TGTGCCAGCAGTGAAGCGGGGAGCATGACCTACGAGCAGTACTTC.

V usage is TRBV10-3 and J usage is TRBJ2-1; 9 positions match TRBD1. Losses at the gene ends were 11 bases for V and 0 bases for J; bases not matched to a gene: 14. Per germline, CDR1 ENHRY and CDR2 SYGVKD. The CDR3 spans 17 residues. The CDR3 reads CALRDRAPASSYNEQFF. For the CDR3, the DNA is TGTGCCCTCCGGGACAGGGCTCCCGCGAGCTCCTACAATGAGCAGTTCTTC.

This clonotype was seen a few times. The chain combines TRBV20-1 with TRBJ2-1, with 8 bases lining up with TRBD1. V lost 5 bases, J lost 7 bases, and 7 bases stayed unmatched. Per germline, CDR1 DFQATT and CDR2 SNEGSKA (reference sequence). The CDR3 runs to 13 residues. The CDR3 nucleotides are TGCAGTGCTCGACAGGACAGGGTTAATGAGCAGTTCTTC. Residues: CSARQDRVNEQFF.

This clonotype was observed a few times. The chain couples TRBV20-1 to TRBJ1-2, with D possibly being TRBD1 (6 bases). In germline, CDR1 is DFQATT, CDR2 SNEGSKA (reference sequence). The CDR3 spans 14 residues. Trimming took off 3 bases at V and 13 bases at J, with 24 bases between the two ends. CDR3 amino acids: CSARARTAVDESTF. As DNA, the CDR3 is TGCAGTGCTAGGGCGAGGACAGCAGTTGATGAATCCACCTTC.

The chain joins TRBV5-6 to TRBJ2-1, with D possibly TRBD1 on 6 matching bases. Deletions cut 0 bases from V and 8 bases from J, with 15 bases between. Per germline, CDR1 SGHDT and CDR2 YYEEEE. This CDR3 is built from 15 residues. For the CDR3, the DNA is TGTGCCAGCAGCTTGGGCCCAGGGGTCTTTTATGAGCAGTTCTTC. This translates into CASSLGPGVFYEQFF.

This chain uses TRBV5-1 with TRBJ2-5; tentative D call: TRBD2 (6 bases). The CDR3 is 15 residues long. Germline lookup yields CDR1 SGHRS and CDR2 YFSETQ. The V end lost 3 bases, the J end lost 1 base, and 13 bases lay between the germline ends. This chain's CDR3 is CASSSIRDSQETQYF. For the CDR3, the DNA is TGCGCCAGCAGCTCGATCAGGGACTCCCAAGAGACCCAGTACTTC.

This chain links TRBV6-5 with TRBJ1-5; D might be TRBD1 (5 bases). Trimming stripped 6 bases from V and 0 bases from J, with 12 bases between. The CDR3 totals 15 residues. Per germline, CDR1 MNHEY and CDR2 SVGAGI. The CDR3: CASSRQLHSNQPQHF. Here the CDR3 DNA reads TGTGCCAGCAGCCGACAGTTACATAGCAATCAGCCCCAGCATTTT.

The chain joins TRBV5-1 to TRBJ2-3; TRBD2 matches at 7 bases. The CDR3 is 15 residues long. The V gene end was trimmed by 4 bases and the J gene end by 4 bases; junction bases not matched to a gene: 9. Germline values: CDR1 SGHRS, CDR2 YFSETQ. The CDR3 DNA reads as TGCGCCAGCAGCGCTCAGGGAGGGGCCCCAGATACGCAGTATTTT. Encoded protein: CASSAQGGAPDTQYF.

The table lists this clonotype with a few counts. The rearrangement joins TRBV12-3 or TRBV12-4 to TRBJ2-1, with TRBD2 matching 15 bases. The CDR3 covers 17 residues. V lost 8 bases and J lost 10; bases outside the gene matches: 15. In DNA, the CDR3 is TGTGCCAGCGGGGTACCGGGACTAGCGGGGGGTCGCGGGGAGCAGTTCTTC. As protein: CASGVPGLAGGRGEQFF.